This T cell receptor beta chain was sequenced for a study of neoadjuvant anti-PD-1 for oral cavity cancer. The sample's time point: after neoadjuvant nivolumab, at surgical resection. V shed 5 bases, J shed 0 bases, and the junction held 9 bases outside the gene matches. Germline CDR1 and CDR2: LNHNV and YYDKDF (reference sequence). CDR3 length: 17 residues. Sequencing was performed with immunoSEQ multiplex PCR; in TCRdb, only in-frame clones are kept and a portion is missing. The data show around 9,100 clones, roughly 67% seen once. The chain carries TRBV15 and TRBJ1-5; 8 bases line up with TRBD1. The sequences come from PBMCs, collected after nivolumab (anti-PD-1) treatment. This receptor was taken from a person aged 35-79 years with oral cavity squamous cell carcinoma. The CDR3 spells CATSFRQGLYSNQPQHF. The CDR3 nucleotides are TGTGCCACCAGCTTCCGACAGGGGCTTTATAGCAATCAGCCCCAGCATTTT.